This T cell receptor beta chain derives from a study of T-cell memory formation after mild COVID-19. With constant-segment primers, 5'RACE yielded cDNA libraries of TCR alpha and TCR beta that carried sample barcodes and UMIs. One entry per CDR3 protein results from TCRdb running MiXCR on the 5' RACE reads. The sample includes 200,000 to 250,000 distinct CDR3 sequences, 15% of them seen just once. The CDR3 contains 17 residues. Germline-derived CDR1 and CDR2 are MGHDK and SYGVNS. The V end was cut by 1 base, the J end by 0 bases, with 13 bases between. Overall study results and limits: Some clones that responded turned up in pre-infection memory, which suggests that cross-reactive memory joined in. Shrinking CD4+ clones were chiefly CM and EM; CD8+ ones were chiefly EMRA.

A note on this clonotype: Its target is not known.

Sample: PBMCs or a T cell subset sorted from them (not recorded which). The gene calls are TRBV25-1 and TRBJ1-3; D may be TRBD1 (6 bases). This TCR came from an adult woman who had mild COVID-19 (a few samples of this study predate the infection). Cell type and time point are not known. CDR3 loop: CASSESNRVASGNTIYF. CDR3 in DNA: TGTGCCAGCAGTGAATCTAACAGGGTAGCCTCTGGAAACACCATATATTTT.